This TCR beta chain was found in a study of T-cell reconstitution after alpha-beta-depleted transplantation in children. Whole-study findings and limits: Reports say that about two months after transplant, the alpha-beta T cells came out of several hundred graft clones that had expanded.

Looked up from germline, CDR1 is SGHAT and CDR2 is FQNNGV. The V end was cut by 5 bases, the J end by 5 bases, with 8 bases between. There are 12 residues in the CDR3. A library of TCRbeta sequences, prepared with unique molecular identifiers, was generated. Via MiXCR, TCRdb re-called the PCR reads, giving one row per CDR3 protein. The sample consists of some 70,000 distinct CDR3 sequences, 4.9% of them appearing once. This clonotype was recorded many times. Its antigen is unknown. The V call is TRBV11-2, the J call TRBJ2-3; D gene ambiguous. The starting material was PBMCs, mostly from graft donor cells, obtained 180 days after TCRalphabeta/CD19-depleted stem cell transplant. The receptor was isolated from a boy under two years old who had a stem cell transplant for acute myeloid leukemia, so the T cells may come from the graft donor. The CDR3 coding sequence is TGTGCCAGCAGCGCCAGAGGAGATACGCAGTATTTT. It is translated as CASSARGDTQYF.